The 3 T cell receptor beta chains presented below share a single source sample, sequenced in a study of immune evolution from preneoplasia to lung adenocarcinoma. Assay: immunoSEQ multiplex PCR; the TCRdb copy retains only in-frame clones and omits some. The sample lists 20,000 to 25,000 clones; roughly 80% were seen once. The material sequenced was FFPE invasive lung adenocarcinoma tissue. These receptors originate from a person aged 55 to 75 with lung adenocarcinoma.

The rearrangement uses TRBV6-1 and TRBJ2-1; the match to TRBD1 covers 8 bases. The V gene end was trimmed by 4 bases and the J gene end by 6 bases; junction bases not matched to a gene: 5. CDR1 is MNHNS and CDR2 is SASEGT in the germline V gene. The CDR3 length is 14 residues. CDR3 in amino acids: CASSARGPGNEQFF. In DNA, the CDR3 is TGTGCCAGCAGTGCCAGGGGGCCAGGCAATGAGCAGTTCTTC.

The table lists this clone with a few counts. The J gene is TRBJ1-3, the V gene TRBV7-8; D is ambiguous. The V end lost 5 bases, the J end lost 6 bases, and 17 bases lay between the germline ends. Per the germline V gene, CDR1 is SGHVS and CDR2 is FQNEAQ. The CDR3 is made up of 15 amino acids. This chain's CDR3 is CASSPGRAGLNTIYF. CDR3 nucleotides: TGTGCCAGCAGCCCCGGGAGGGCCGGGTTAAACACCATATATTTT.

This chain connects TRBV5-4 to TRBJ2-3; 8 bases align to TRBD2. J lost 2 bases, V lost 4 bases, and 6 bases had no gene match. The germline CDR1 and CDR2 sequences are SGHNT and YYREEE (reference sequence). The CDR3 runs 15 residues. CDR3 nucleotides: TGTGCCAGCAGCCCAGCGGGAGTTAACACAGATACGCAGTATTTT. Translating it yields CASSPAGVNTDTQYF.